This T cell receptor beta chain was identified in a study of sequential checkpoint blockade in melanoma. Whole-study context: First-line arms were nivolumab then ipilimumab, or the reverse, randomized 1:1. Both treatment sequences were followed by maintenance nivolumab.

J gave up 1 base and V 8 bases, and 5 bases lay outside the gene matches. CDR1 and CDR2 (germline): MNHEY, SMNVEV (reference sequence). This CDR3 is built from 14 residues. Described treatment: randomized to nivolumab then ipilimumab (arm A) or the reverse (arm B). Libraries were prepared by immunoSEQ multiplex PCR; TCRdb keeps only in-frame clonotypes and omits some of them. The table lists just over 15,000 clones, 77% of them singletons. The receptor's source is a human donor with melanoma. Sequenced material: CD8+ T cells sorted from blood (inferred from file names), taken from a patient given nivolumab and ipilimumab in sequence. The rearrangement links TRBV27 to TRBJ2-7; 10 nucleotides line up with TRBD1. The CDR3 here is CASGGQGVSYEQYF. In nucleotides, the CDR3 is TGTGCCAGCGGAGGACAGGGGGTTTCCTACGAGCAGTACTTC.